Each of the 30 T cell receptor beta chains below was sequenced from the same sample in a study of T cells in women clearing cervical HPV infection. The data were produced by immunoSEQ multiplex PCR, yet TCRdb's version contains in-frame clones alone and is incomplete. The sample's table shows nearly 35,000 clones. The sample consisted of blood buffy coat. These receptors were collected from a woman aged 18 to 69 with a cervical HPV16 infection that either progressed to CIN3+ or cleared (not recorded which).

Of note for this clone: The read gets to within 3 residues of the CDR3 end, and the germline J gene fills in the rest. The V and J genes are TRBV20-1 and TRBJ2-7; 9 nucleotides match TRBD1. CDR3 length: 14 amino acids. Trimming at V came to 6 bases and at J to 3 bases, leaving 9 bases not matched to a gene. CDR1 and CDR2 from the germline V gene are DFQATT and SNEGSKA (reference sequence). The CDR3 bases that were read are TGCAGTGCCGAAAGACAGGGGGGCGTCTACGAG. Amino acids: CSAERQGGVYE. The whole CDR3 protein is CSAERQGGVYEQYF.

As for this clone: Coverage ceases 3 residues before the CDR3 finishes, and the germline J gene fills in the end. The chain couples TRBV30 to TRBJ1-1; TRBD1 aligns across 7 bases. The V and J ends lost 3 bases and 0 bases, in that order; junction bases with no gene match: 10. The CDR3 has 16 residues. CDR1 and CDR2 (germline): GTSNPN, SVGIG (reference sequence). CDR3 DNA, as far as it was read: TGTGCCTGGAGGCCCCAGGGGGAGGGCTTGAACACTGAA. This translates into CAWRPQGEGLNTE. The entire CDR3 sequence reads CAWRPQGEGLNTEAFF.

Points on this clone: Read data end 3 residues before the CDR3 end; the end is taken from the germline J gene. J is TRBJ1-2 and V is TRBV11-3; the D is unclear. Germline-derived CDR1 and CDR2 are SGHNT and YENEEA. This CDR3 comprises 13 residues. CDR3 DNA (partial): TGTGCCAGCAGCCCCAATTCGGGGATGGGC. This gives the protein CASSPNSGMG. The whole CDR3 protein reads CASSPNSGMGYTF.

As regards this clone: The read finishes 3 residues shy of the CDR3 end, and the germline J gene is used to complete it. The V gene is TRBV5-1, the J gene TRBJ2-1; 11 bases line up with TRBD2. Looked up from germline, CDR1 is SGHRS and CDR2 is YFSETQ. This CDR3 has 15 residues. Trimming removed 4 bases from V and 3 bases from J; junction bases left unmatched: 3. The sequenced CDR3 bases are TGCGCCAGCAGCGTACTAGCGGGAGTCTACAATGAG. Translation: CASSVLAGVYNE. The whole CDR3 region reads CASSVLAGVYNEQFF.

On this clone: The read stops 3 residues short of the end of the CDR3; the missing end is completed from the germline J gene. V gene TRBV5-1 combines with J gene TRBJ1-4; no definite D call. Trimming removed 0 bases at V and 0 bases at J, with 9 bases between. CDR1 and CDR2 (germline): SGHRS, YFSETQ. The CDR3 is 16 residues long. CDR3 residues: CASSLGRITTNEKLFF. The CDR3 bases that were read are TGCGCCAGCAGCTTGGGGCGGATTACAACTAATGAAAAA. Full variable domain (missing parts from reference TRBV5-1 and TRBJ1-4): KAGVTQTPRYLIKTRGQQVTLSCSPISGHRSVSWYQQTPGQGLQFLFEYFSETQRNKGNFPGRFSGRQFSNSRSEMNVSTLELGDSALYLCASSLGRITTNEKLFFGSGTQLSVL.

Details on this clone: Read coverage stops 3 residues before the CDR3 terminus; the germline J gene supplies the remainder. J is TRBJ2-1 and V is TRBV20-1; D perhaps matches TRBD1 (5 bases). This CDR3 has 15 residues. Trimming removed 0 bases from V and 1 base from J, with 10 bases in between. Germline lookup yields CDR1 DFQATT and CDR2 SNEGSKA (reference sequence). CDR3 DNA, as far as it was read: TGCAGTGCTAGAGATGGACAAGCATCCTACAATGAG. It translates to CSARDGQASYNE. The whole CDR3 protein reads CSARDGQASYNEQFF.

For this clone: Sequencing ends 3 residues short of the CDR3 end; the germline J gene provides the rest. V usage is TRBV2 and J usage is TRBJ2-1; D may be TRBD2 (5 bases). V lost 2 bases and J lost 8, with 28 bases in between. Germline V gene sequence: CDR1 SNHLY, CDR2 FYNNEI. CDR3 size: 19 residues. CDR3 DNA, as far as it was read: TGTGCCAGCAGTGAACGGCCCCCCAGCGGTGATCCCAAAAAGGATGAG. It specifies CASSERPPSGDPKKDE. The CDR3 as a whole reads CASSERPPSGDPKKDEQFF.

Turning to this clone: One end of the junction varies from germline; a read error may be responsible. Read sequence stops 3 residues before the CDR3 end, and the germline J gene provides the missing end. The same CDR3 is also encoded by other DNA sequences in this sample. The chain links TRBV7-9 to TRBJ1-3; D is ambiguous. CDR1 is SEHNR and CDR2 is FQNEAQ in the germline V gene (reference sequence). The CDR3 sequence is 14 residues long. The CDR3 sequence: CASSLEGFGNTIYF. The sequenced CDR3 bases are TGTGCCAGCAGCTTAGAAGGGTTTGGAAACACA. The full variable domain, in which reference TRBV7-9 and TRBJ1-3 provide the parts outside the CDR3, is DTGVSQNPRHKITKRGQNVTFRCDPISEHNRLYWYRQTLGQGPEFLTYFQNEAQLEKSRLLSDRFSAERPKGSFSTLEIQRTEQGDSAMYLCASSLEGFGNTIYFGEGSWLTVV.

Details on this clone: The read terminates 3 residues before the CDR3 end, so the remaining end is supplied by the germline J gene. V gene TRBV2 combines with J gene TRBJ2-7, with D possibly being TRBD2 (6 bases). The CDR3 is made up of 16 amino acids. Trimming pared 1 base from V and 2 bases from J, leaving 15 bases between. CDR1 and CDR2 from the germline V gene are SNHLY and FYNNEI. The CDR3 DNA, read in part, is TGTGCCAGCAGTGAAGGTGACTTGCGGGGAGCCTACGAG. Amino acids: CASSEGDLRGAYE. The full CDR3 is CASSEGDLRGAYEQYF.

For this clone: The read falls 3 residues short of the CDR3 end, and the missing part is taken from the germline J gene. V and J are TRBV20-1 and TRBJ2-1; D might be TRBD1 (5 bases). Looked up from germline, CDR1 is DFQATT and CDR2 is SNEGSKA (reference sequence). The V end was cut by 0 bases, the J end by 9 bases, with 18 bases between. The CDR3 sequence is 15 residues long. The sequenced part of the CDR3 DNA is TGCAGTGCTAGAGATATAGGGGCCCGATGGGGTGAG. Its protein product is CSARDIGARWGE. The CDR3 in its entirety is CSARDIGARWGEQFF.

The CDR3 sequence: CASSLGLAGSRANTGELFF. The part of the CDR3 DNA that was read is TGCGCCAGCAGCTTGGGACTAGCGGGATCGAGGGCGAACACCGGGGAG. This chain links TRBV5-1 with TRBJ2-2; 11 bases match TRBD2. Read coverage stops 3 residues before the CDR3 terminus; the germline J gene supplies the remainder. Looked up from germline, CDR1 is SGHRS and CDR2 is YFSETQ. CDR3 length: 19 residues. V was clipped by 0 bases and J by 0 bases; unmatched bases: 7.

Comment on this clone: Read sequence stops 3 residues before the CDR3 end, and the germline J gene provides the missing end. V and J are TRBV5-1 and TRBJ2-1; D may be TRBD2 (6 bases). Trimming cost V 0 bases and J 1 base, with 8 bases left between them. In germline, CDR1 is SGHRS, CDR2 YFSETQ. The CDR3 length is 15 residues. CDR3 amino acids: CASSLEGTSYNEQFF. The part of the CDR3 DNA that was read is TGCGCCAGCAGCTTGGAAGGGACTTCCTACAATGAG.

Worth noting for this clone: The read falls 3 residues short of the CDR3 end, and the missing part is taken from the germline J gene. The gene calls are TRBV7-8 and TRBJ2-5; D is unresolved. Germline V gives CDR1 SGHVS, CDR2 FQNEAQ. V shed 4 bases and J shed 2 bases, with 14 bases lying between them. This CDR3 is 15 amino acids long. Partial CDR3 DNA: TGTGCCAGCAGCTCGACACCGACACGGCAAGAGACC. Residues: CASSSTPTRQET. The entire CDR3 protein is CASSSTPTRQETQYF.

CDR3 DNA (partial): TGTGCCAGCCGGACAGGCCCTACCTACGAG. As protein: CASRTGPTYE. The full CDR3 sequence reads CASRTGPTYEQYF. The V gene is TRBV2, the J gene TRBJ2-7, with 7 bases that match TRBD1. The read terminates 3 residues before the CDR3 end, so the remaining end is supplied by the germline J gene. From germline, CDR1 is SNHLY and CDR2 FYNNEI. The CDR3 covers 13 residues. V gave up 8 bases and J gave up 2 bases; unmatched junction bases: 6.

Note on this clone: The read halts 3 residues ahead of the CDR3 end, with the missing end drawn from the germline J gene. The rearrangement links TRBV7-3 to TRBJ2-2; D is perhaps TRBD1 (5 bases). V lost 2 bases, J lost 8 bases, and 6 bases lay in between. Germline CDR1 SGHTA, CDR2 FQGTGA. The CDR3 extends over 12 amino acids. The part of the CDR3 DNA that was read is TGTGCCAGCAGCTTAGCAGGGGGGGAG. Translated, it gives CASSLAGGE. The complete CDR3 protein is CASSLAGGELFF.

Worth noting for this clone: The CDR3 end is not reached by the read, which stops 3 residues before it; the germline J gene fills it in. J is TRBJ1-1 and V is TRBV18; TRBD1 matches at 7 bases. The CDR3 loop spans 15 amino acids. Germline V gene data show CDR1 as KGHSH and CDR2 as LQKENI. V lost 4 bases, J lost 5 bases, and 10 bases stayed unmatched. The CDR3 DNA, read in part, is TGTGCCAGCTCACAAATAACAGGGGTCGGAACTGAA. Protein sequence: CASSQITGVGTE. The full CDR3 protein reads CASSQITGVGTEAFF.

Concerning this clone: The CDR3 is cut off 3 residues early in the read; its end comes from the germline J gene. The chain recombines TRBV18 with TRBJ2-7; the D gene is possibly TRBD2 (5 bases). V lost 6 bases and J lost 0, with 12 bases in between. Germline V lookup: CDR1 KGHSH, CDR2 LQKENI. The CDR3 runs to 14 residues. The covered CDR3 bases are TGTGCCAGCTCGACGGGGTTGCTCTCCTACGAG. Amino acid sequence: CASSTGLLSYE. The entire CDR3 reads CASSTGLLSYEQYF.

For this clone: The read ends 3 residues shy of where the CDR3 ends; the end is completed using the germline J gene. The V and J genes are TRBV5-1 and TRBJ2-1; 8 positions agree with TRBD2. V was clipped by 4 bases and J by 7 bases; unmatched bases: 7. CDR1 is SGHRS, CDR2 YFSETQ, per germline. The CDR3 has 14 amino acids. CDR3 region: CASSVGLAENEQFF. The part of the CDR3 DNA that was read is TGCGCCAGCAGCGTCGGACTAGCAGAAAATGAG. The variable domain in full, completed from reference TRBV5-1 and TRBJ2-1, reads KAGVTQTPRYLIKTRGQQVTLSCSPISGHRSVSWYQQTPGQGLQFLFEYFSETQRNKGNFPGRFSGRQFSNSRSEMNVSTLELGDSALYLCASSVGLAENEQFFGPGTRLTVL.

Concerning this clone: The read finishes 3 residues shy of the CDR3 end, and the germline J gene is used to complete it. The chain uses TRBV7-2 and TRBJ1-2; tentative D call: TRBD1 (5 bases). CDR1 is SGHTA, CDR2 FQGNSA, per germline. With 5 bases removed from V and 4 bases from J, the gap between germline ends came to 14 bases. The CDR3 totals 14 residues. The sequenced part of the CDR3 DNA is TGTGCCAGCAGCCCTGTCGGGGGAACCTATGGC. It codes for CASSPVGGTYG. The CDR3, in full, reads CASSPVGGTYGYTF.

On this clone itself: Read data end 3 residues before the CDR3 end; the end is taken from the germline J gene. J is TRBJ2-3 and V is TRBV20-1; 11 bases fit TRBD1. J gave up 2 bases and V 0 bases, and 13 bases lay outside the gene matches. The CDR3 contains 19 residues. Germline-derived CDR1 and CDR2 are DFQATT and SNEGSKA (reference sequence). CDR3 residues: CSARDETTGTGGFTDTQYF. The DNA read from the CDR3 is TGCAGTGCTAGAGACGAAACGACCGGGACAGGGGGTTTCACAGATACG.

As to this clone: The sequenced fragment ends 3 residues before the CDR3 boundary, so the rest is inferred from the germline J gene. The rearrangement uses TRBV11-3 and TRBJ2-2; D uncertain. Trimming removed 5 bases from V and 1 base from J, with 8 bases in between. CDR3 size: 14 residues. The germline gives CDR1 SGHNT, CDR2 YENEEA. The DNA read from the CDR3 is TGTGCCAGCAGCAGTATCGGGAACACCGGGGAG. Residues: CASSSIGNTGE. The whole CDR3 protein is CASSSIGNTGELFF.

Points on this clone: The CDR3 goes on 3 residues after the read ends, and that part is filled in from the germline J gene. The chain recombines TRBV5-1 with TRBJ2-2; D remains unclear. This CDR3 is 14 amino acids long. V gave up 1 base and J gave up 3 bases, with 7 bases separating them. Germline V lookup: CDR1 SGHRS, CDR2 YFSETQ. CDR3 DNA (partial): TGCGCCAGCAGCTTGATGAGCGACACCGGGGAG. Protein product: CASSLMSDTGE. The entire CDR3 protein is CASSLMSDTGELFF. The variable domain in full, with the rest retrieved from reference TRBV5-1 and TRBJ2-2, is KAGVTQTPRYLIKTRGQQVTLSCSPISGHRSVSWYQQTPGQGLQFLFEYFSETQRNKGNFPGRFSGRQFSNSRSEMNVSTLELGDSALYLCASSLMSDTGELFFGEGSRLTVL.

Notes on this clone: From the germline J gene comes the end of the CDR3, since the read stops 3 residues before it. V and J are TRBV7-2 and TRBJ2-3; D possibly corresponds to TRBD1 (5 bases). V shed 5 bases and J shed 0 bases, with 12 bases lying between them. This CDR3 comprises 15 residues. Germline V lookup: CDR1 SGHTA, CDR2 FQGNSA. The CDR3 region is CASSIHQGSTDTQYF. The sequenced part of the CDR3 DNA is TGTGCCAGCAGCATACATCAGGGTAGCACAGATACG.

A note on this clone: The junction departs from germline at one end; a sequencing error may be responsible. The read finishes 3 residues shy of the CDR3 end, and the germline J gene is used to complete it. This sample also contains other DNA sequences that code for the same CDR3. The rearrangement joins TRBV6-2 or TRBV6-3 to TRBJ1-3; maybe TRBD1 (5 bases). Germline V gene lookup returns CDR1 MNHEY and CDR2 SVGEGT. The CDR3 has 16 amino acids. CDR3 DNA, as far as it was read: TGTGCCAGCAGTTACTGGGGCCGTCTCTCTGGAAACACG. It codes for CASSYWGRLSGNT. The whole CDR3 sequence is CASSYWGRLSGNTIYF.

Worth noting for this clone: The DNA ends 3 residues before the CDR3 does, and the rest of the CDR3 is filled in from the germline J gene. The chain is built from TRBV9 and TRBJ1-1; 10 nucleotides line up with TRBD1. This CDR3 has 14 residues. Looked up from germline, CDR1 is SGDLS and CDR2 is YYNGEE. The trim removed 4 bases at V and 4 bases at J, leaving 4 bases unmatched. This CDR3 reads CASSSRTGGTEAFF. The CDR3 bases that were read are TGTGCCAGCAGCTCGCGGACAGGGGGCACTGAA.

With respect to this clone: The sequenced fragment ends 3 residues before the CDR3 boundary, so the rest is inferred from the germline J gene. This rearrangement joins TRBV2 to TRBJ2-3; maybe TRBD1 (6 bases). The germline V gene has CDR1 SNHLY and CDR2 FYNNEI. This CDR3 has 15 amino acids. V dropped 8 bases and J dropped 3 bases, with 18 bases sitting between them. The CDR3 bases that were read are TGTGCCAGCTTACAGCTATTACAGGGAACAGATACG. Translation gives CASLQLLQGTDT. The CDR3 in its entirety is CASLQLLQGTDTQYF.

About this clone: The read ends 3 residues before the CDR3 terminus; that terminus is restored from the germline J gene. The chain employs TRBV5-1 and TRBJ2-1; 7 nucleotides agree with TRBD2. The length of the CDR3 is 16 residues. Germline trimming cut 0 bases from V and 0 bases from J; bases unmatched to any gene: 3. Germline V gene sequence: CDR1 SGHRS, CDR2 YFSETQ. CDR3 DNA (partial): TGCGCCAGCAGCTTGGGCGGGAGCCCCTCCTACAATGAG. Translating gives CASSLGGSPSYNE. The complete CDR3 reads CASSLGGSPSYNEQFF.

Remarks on this clone: The sequenced fragment ends 3 residues before the CDR3 boundary, so the rest is inferred from the germline J gene. This chain uses TRBV5-1 with TRBJ1-6; D may be TRBD1 (6 bases). The V gene lost 0 bases and the J gene lost 8 bases, with 9 bases spanning the gap. Per the germline V gene, CDR1 is SGHRS and CDR2 is YFSETQ. The CDR3 consists of 14 residues. The CDR3 here is CASSLDAGDSPLHF. The sequenced CDR3 bases are TGCGCCAGCAGCTTGGATGCAGGGGATTCACCC.

Of note for this clone: Read coverage stops 3 residues before the CDR3 terminus; the germline J gene supplies the remainder. The genes are TRBV5-1 and TRBJ1-4, with 12 bases lining up with TRBD1. V dropped 3 bases and J dropped 7; count of bases not matched to a gene: 7. The CDR3 has 16 residues. Germline V lookup: CDR1 SGHRS, CDR2 YFSETQ. The part of the CDR3 DNA that was read is TGCGCCAGCAGCTCATCGTGGGGACAGGGGGCTGAAAAA. Residues: CASSSSWGQGAEK. The complete CDR3 reads CASSSSWGQGAEKLFF.

On this clone itself: The read gets to within 3 residues of the CDR3 end, and the germline J gene fills in the rest. The J gene is TRBJ1-5, the V gene TRBV12-3 or TRBV12-4; TRBD1 agrees at 7 bases. Trimming took 6 bases from V and 0 from J; bases not matched to a gene: 5. The CDR3 extends over 15 amino acids. The CDR3 reads CASREGQTSNQPQHF. The sequenced part of the CDR3 DNA is TGTGCCAGCAGGGAGGGACAGACTAGCAATCAGCCC.